Below are 32 T cell receptor beta chains sequenced from a single sample in a study of OX40 agonist ivuxolimab in advanced cancers. Libraries were prepared by immunoSEQ multiplex PCR; TCRdb keeps only in-frame clonotypes and omits some of them. The sample holds about 62,000 clones, 70% to 80% seen once. Sequencing used CD4+ or CD8+ T cells sorted from blood, obtained in a trial of the OX40 agonist ivuxolimab. The receptors stem from an adult with an advanced solid tumor such as melanoma, head and neck, liver or kidney cancer.

The chain has TRBV7-8 and TRBJ2-4; no clear D. The CDR3 contains 13 residues. Germline CDR1 and CDR2: SGHVS and FQNEAQ. Between the trimmed V and J ends, which lost 1 base and 5 bases, there was a span of 6 bases. The CDR3 DNA sequence: TGTGCCAGCAGCTTAGGGCGGCAAAACATTCAGTACTTC. It yields the protein CASSLGRQNIQYF. The complete variable domain, with remaining parts taken from reference TRBV7-8 and TRBJ2-4, reads GAGVSQSPRYKVAKRGQDVALRCDPISGHVSLFWYQQALGQGPEFLTYFQNEAQLDKSGLPSDRFFAERPEGSVSTLKIQRTQQEDSAVYLCASSLGRQNIQYFGAGTRLSVL.

The chain joins TRBV21-1 to TRBJ1-1; the listed D gene, TRBD1, was not tested against the DNA. TRBV21-1 is tagged as a pseudogene. This CDR3 is built from 17 residues. The CDR3 spells CASSSRPGTGEITEAFF. As DNA, the CDR3 is TGTGCCAGCAGCTCGCGTCCCGGGACAGGGGAGATCACTGAAGCTTTCTTT.

This chain joins TRBV7-3 and TRBJ2-3; 7 bases agree with TRBD2. The CDR3 totals 15 residues. CDR1 SGHTA and CDR2 FQGTGA come from the germline V gene. V lost 5 bases to trimming and J lost 3 bases; unmatched junction nucleotides: 8. The CDR3 DNA sequence: TGTGCCAGCAGCCAATTTGGGAGGGGAACAGATACGCAGTATTTT. This encodes CASSQFGRGTDTQYF.

The chain combines TRBV9 with TRBJ2-7; D is perhaps TRBD2 (6 bases). The CDR3 consists of 15 residues. The germline V and J ends were trimmed by 0 bases and 0 bases, with 10 bases remaining between them. Germline-derived CDR1 and CDR2 are SGDLS and YYNGEE. The CDR3 sequence: CASSVAPEGSYEQYF. The CDR3, as DNA: TGTGCCAGCAGCGTAGCTCCGGAGGGCTCCTACGAGCAGTACTTC.

The gene calls are TRBV28 and TRBJ1-5; weak D call: TRBD1 (5 bases). This CDR3 is built from 17 residues. V was trimmed by 6 bases and J by 0 bases, leaving 18 bases between them. Germline CDR1 and CDR2: MDHEN and SYDVKM. CDR3 DNA: TGTGCCAGCAGAATAAAACGCAGACAGTATAGCAATCAGCCCCAGCATTTT. Residues: CASRIKRRQYSNQPQHF.

The chain recombines TRBV5-5 with TRBJ1-4; D ambiguous. The CDR3 covers 15 residues. Germline V gene data show CDR1 as SGHKS and CDR2 as YYEKEE (reference sequence). The ends were cut back, 0 bases at V and 8 bases at J, with 14 bases in the middle. CDR3 DNA: TGTGCCAGCAGCTTGGCCCATACAGCATCCGAAAAACTGTTTTTT. It codes for CASSLAHTASEKLFF.

This sequence joins TRBV27 and TRBJ2-5; D is ambiguous. With 1 base removed from V and 5 bases from J, the gap between germline ends came to 23 bases. This CDR3 comprises 18 residues. Germline V lookup: CDR1 MNHEY, CDR2 SMNVEV (reference sequence). CDR3 nucleotides: TGTGCCAGCAGTTTATTGTCCCCCGAGTTGGGGTGGGATGAGACCCAGTACTTC. Translation gives CASSLLSPELGWDETQYF.

The chain employs TRBV12-5 and TRBJ2-5; TRBD2 matches 7 bases. Trimming cost V 2 bases and J 3 bases; bases outside gene matches: 12. The CDR3 length is 17 residues. The V gene's germline CDR1 is LGHNT and CDR2 FRNRAP. For the CDR3, the DNA is TGTGCTAGTGGTTTGTTCCCGGGCACCGGGACTAAAGAGACCCAGTACTTC. It is translated as CASGLFPGTGTKETQYF. The full variable domain, in which reference TRBV12-5 and TRBJ2-5 provide the parts outside the CDR3, is DARVTQTPRHKVTEMGQEVTMRCQPILGHNTVFWYRQTMMQGLELLAYFRNRAPLDDSGMPKDRFSAEMPDATLATLKIQPSEPRDSAVYFCASGLFPGTGTKETQYFGPGTRLLVL.

V and J are TRBV29-1 and TRBJ2-3; the match to TRBD2 covers 13 bases. The CDR3 runs 15 residues. The J segment lost 0 bases and the V segment lost 4 bases, leaving 1 base of the junction unmatched. CDR1 SQVTM and CDR2 ANQGSEA come from the germline V gene. CDR3 in amino acids: CSVVLAGGSTDTQYF. The CDR3 bases are TGCAGCGTTGTACTAGCGGGAGGGAGCACAGATACGCAGTATTTT.

The V and J genes are TRBV11-2 and TRBJ2-3; D is perhaps TRBD1 or TRBD2 (6 bases each). CDR1 SGHAT and CDR2 FQNNGV come from the germline V gene. The CDR3 is made up of 13 amino acids. CDR3 sequence: CVTGADSTDTQYF. The CDR3 nucleotides are TGTGTTACGGGGGCGGATAGCACAGATACGCAGTATTTT.

The genes are TRBV7-2 and TRBJ2-1, with D tentatively TRBD1 (6 bases). The CDR3 consists of 15 residues. Trimming took off 4 bases at V and 0 bases at J, with 10 bases between the two ends. CDR1 and CDR2 (germline): SGHTA, FQGNSA. The CDR3 DNA sequence: TGTGCCAGCAGCTCCTCGACAGGCTCCTACAATGAGCAGTTCTTC. This encodes CASSSSTGSYNEQFF.

The chain recombines TRBV6-5 with TRBJ1-4; D not certain. This CDR3 has 14 residues. The V end was cut by 6 bases, the J end by 5 bases, with 13 bases between. From germline, CDR1 is MNHEY and CDR2 SVGAGI. The CDR3 protein is CASRGYEYNEKLFF. The CDR3, as DNA: TGTGCCAGCAGAGGGTACGAGTACAATGAAAAACTGTTTTTT.

The chain couples TRBV5-6 to TRBJ2-1; 7 bases map to TRBD2. V was pared by 2 bases and J by 7 bases, with 6 bases of the junction left unmatched. There are 14 residues in the CDR3. CDR1 is SGHDT and CDR2 is YYEEEE in the germline V gene. The CDR3 protein is CASSLPGLENEQFF. The CDR3 coding sequence is TGTGCCAGCAGCTTACCTGGACTAGAAAATGAGCAGTTCTTC. Combining the CDR3 with reference TRBV5-6 and TRBJ2-1 gives the whole variable domain DAGVTQSPTHLIKTRGQQVTLRCSPKSGHDTVSWYQQALGQGPQFIFQYYEEEERQRGNFPDRFSGHQFPNYSSELNVNALLLGDSALYLCASSLPGLENEQFFGPGTRLTVL.

The chain uses TRBV30 and TRBJ1-2; TRBD1 might be the D (5 bases). This CDR3 spans 14 amino acids. The germline V gene encodes CDR1 GTSNPN and CDR2 SVGIG (reference sequence). Trimming shortened V by 0 bases and J by 7 bases, and 15 bases separated the two germline ends. DNA for the CDR3: TGTGCCTGGAGTGTTGGGCAGGGTGATTTTGGCTACACCTTC. Its protein is CAWSVGQGDFGYTF. Combining the CDR3 with reference TRBV30 and TRBJ1-2 gives the whole variable domain SQTIHQWPATLVQPVGSPLSLECTVEGTSNPNLYWYRQAAGRGLQLLFYSVGIGQISSEVPQNLSASRPQDRQFILSSKKLLLSDSGFYLCAWSVGQGDFGYTFGSGTRLTVV.

CDR3 sequence (DNA): TGTGCCAGCAGCTTCGGACGGACAGAAAAAGAGACCCAGTACTTC. Protein sequence: CASSFGRTEKETQYF. J is TRBJ2-5 and V is TRBV7-2; perhaps TRBD1 as D (6 bases). Germline V lookup: CDR1 SGHTA, CDR2 FQGNSA. V was shortened by 3 bases and J by 3 bases, with 14 bases between the two germline ends. This CDR3 contains 15 residues. Variable domain in full (rest from reference TRBV7-2 and TRBJ2-5): GAGVSQSPSNKVTEKGKDVELRCDPISGHTALYWYRQSLGQGLEFLIYFQGNSAPDKSGLPSDRFSAERTGGSVSTLTIQRTQQEDSAVYLCASSFGRTEKETQYFGPGTRLLVL.

V gene TRBV15 combines with J gene TRBJ2-7; TRBD2 is a possible D gene (6 bases). V gave up 1 base and J gave up 5 bases, with 21 bases separating them. In germline, CDR1 is LNHNV, CDR2 YYDKDF (reference sequence). The CDR3 length is 17 residues. The DNA for the CDR3 is TGTGCCACCAGCAGAGGGTCTCGGTTGCCGGGGAGGAACGAGCAGTACTTC. Translation gives CATSRGSRLPGRNEQYF.

This clone was recorded only once. The chain carries TRBV5-4 and TRBJ1-1; unclear D gene. Germline V gene data show CDR1 as SGHNT and CDR2 as YYREEE (reference sequence). The V gene lost 3 bases and the J gene lost 6 bases, with 9 bases spanning the gap. The CDR3 loop spans 12 amino acids. Written as DNA, the CDR3 is TGTGCCAGCAGCTGGGGAGTCGCTGAAGCTTTCTTT. Protein product: CASSWGVAEAFF.

This chain links TRBV19 with TRBJ2-4; unclear D gene. Germline lookup yields CDR1 LNHDA and CDR2 SQIVND (reference sequence). Trimming took off 0 bases at V and 0 bases at J, with 0 bases between the two ends. There are 13 residues in the CDR3. The DNA for the CDR3 is TGTGCCAGTAGTATAGAAGCCAAAAACATTCAGTACTTC. This encodes CASSIEAKNIQYF. The variable domain in full, completed from reference TRBV19 and TRBJ2-4, reads DGGITQSPKYLFRKEGQNVTLSCEQNLNHDAMYWYRQDPGQGLRLIYYSQIVNDFQKGDIAEGYSVSREKKESFPLTVTSAQKNPTAFYLCASSIEAKNIQYFGAGTRLSVL.

This rearrangement joins TRBV9 to TRBJ2-5; the match to TRBD2 covers 14 bases. With the DNA end fitting TRBJ2-7 better, the J assignment may be wrong. This CDR3 is 18 amino acids long. Germline-derived CDR1 and CDR2 are SGDLS and YYNGEE. The CDR3 is CASSARPGLAGERDEQYF. CDR3 bases: TGTGCCAGCAGCGCGCGACCGGGACTAGCGGGAGAACGCGACGAGCAGTACTTC.

The J gene is TRBJ2-7, the V gene TRBV7-2; 8 positions match TRBD2. The germline gives CDR1 SGHTA, CDR2 FQGNSA. After removal of 1 base from V and 4 bases from J, the junction contained 6 bases not matched to a gene. CDR3 length: 15 amino acids. The CDR3 bases are TGTGCCAGCAGCTTAGTGGTGGCGGGAGGATACGAGCAGTACTTC. This encodes CASSLVVAGGYEQYF.

V and J are TRBV5-1 and TRBJ2-7; 9 bases are shared with TRBD1. V lost 6 bases, J lost 3 bases, and 7 bases stayed unmatched. Germline V CDR1 and CDR2: SGHRS, YFSETQ. CDR3 length: 14 residues. CDR3: CASTSGQGIYEQYF. The CDR3 DNA sequence: TGCGCCAGCACGTCGGGACAGGGAATCTACGAGCAGTACTTC.

The V and J genes are TRBV18 and TRBJ1-3, with TRBD1 identical over 9 bases. Looked up from germline, CDR1 is KGHSH and CDR2 is LQKENI. This CDR3 spans 22 amino acids. The ends lost 5 bases at V and 0 bases at J; junction bases unmatched: 23. The CDR3 region is CASSTGTGTRDWYPHSGNTIYF. For the CDR3, the DNA is TGTGCCAGCTCAACCGGGACAGGGACCCGCGATTGGTATCCTCACTCTGGAAACACCATATATTTT. The full variable domain, in which reference TRBV18 and TRBJ1-3 provide the parts outside the CDR3, is NAGVMQNPRHLVRRRGQEARLRCSPMKGHSHVYWYRQLPEEGLKFMVYLQKENIIDESGMPKERFSAEFPKEGPSILRIQQVVRGDSAAYFCASSTGTGTRDWYPHSGNTIYFGEGSWLTVV.

This clone appeared a single time. The rearrangement uses TRBV15 and TRBJ2-1, with 12 bases matching TRBD2. The V segment lost 5 bases and the J segment 8 bases; nucleotides outside the gene matches: 10. Per germline, CDR1 LNHNV and CDR2 YYDKDF (reference sequence). This CDR3 has 16 amino acids. CDR3 nucleotides: TGTGCCACCAGCTCCCGGACTAGCGGGAAGGTGTATGAGCAGTTCTTC. Protein product: CATSSRTSGKVYEQFF.

This clone was seen a single time. The chain combines TRBV4-1 with TRBJ1-1, with a weak D call TRBD1 (6 bases). Germline loops: CDR1 MGHRA, CDR2 YSYEKL. This CDR3 has 17 residues. The ends were cut back, 2 bases at V and 0 bases at J, with 16 bases in the middle. The CDR3 DNA reads as TGCGCCAGCAGCCAAACCCTACTCCAGGGGATGAACACTGAAGCTTTCTTT. It is translated as CASSQTLLQGMNTEAFF.

This clone was seen just once. V usage is TRBV15 and J usage is TRBJ1-2; 9 bases align to TRBD1. CDR1 LNHNV and CDR2 YYDKDF come from the germline V gene (reference sequence). CDR3 length: 15 residues. V gave up 3 bases and J gave up 6 bases; unmatched junction bases: 8. The CDR3 bases are TGTGCCACCAGCAGGGGGACAGGGAGTTTCGATGGCTACACCTTC. It specifies CATSRGTGSFDGYTF. Variable domain in full (rest from reference TRBV15 and TRBJ1-2): DAMVIQNPRYQVTQFGKPVTLSCSQTLNHNVMYWYQQKSSQAPKLLFHYYDKDFNNEADTPDNFQSRRPNTSFCFLDIRSPGLGDTAMYLCATSRGTGSFDGYTFGSGTRLTVV.

This clone occurred once. The rearrangement uses TRBV27 and TRBJ2-3, with a tentative D call TRBD1 (6 bases). The CDR3 is 14 residues long. Germline loops: CDR1 MNHEY, CDR2 SMNVEV (reference sequence). V lost 4 bases to trimming and J lost 3 bases, with 11 bases between them. CDR3: CASSWGLETDTQYF. The CDR3 bases are TGTGCCAGCAGTTGGGGGCTAGAAACAGATACGCAGTATTTT.

The chain links TRBV25-1 to TRBJ2-7; 8 positions match TRBD2. V lost 4 bases, J lost 3 bases, and 8 bases stayed unmatched. From germline, CDR1 is MGHDK and CDR2 SYGVNS. This CDR3 comprises 15 residues. The CDR3 DNA reads as TGTGCCAGCAGTGCCGCCCGGAGCGGGGGCTACGAGCAGTACTTC. It translates to CASSAARSGGYEQYF.

This clone was found a few times. The chain recombines TRBV6-5 with TRBJ1-5, with D possibly TRBD1 on 6 matching bases. Trimming cost V 6 bases and J 0 bases, with 12 bases left between them. CDR3 length: 15 amino acids. Germline V gives CDR1 MNHEY, CDR2 SVGAGI. The CDR3 region is CASRPGGHSNQPQHF. CDR3 DNA sequence: TGTGCCAGCAGGCCGGGGGGACATAGCAATCAGCCCCAGCATTTT.

The rearrangement links TRBV5-4 to TRBJ2-1; D remains ambiguous. Trimming removed 2 bases at V and 7 bases at J, with 7 bases between. CDR3 length: 12 amino acids. Germline-derived CDR1 and CDR2 are SGHNT and YYREEE (reference sequence). The CDR3 spells CASSFVGNEQFF. Written as DNA, the CDR3 is TGTGCCAGCAGCTTTGTCGGGAATGAGCAGTTCTTC.

The rearrangement links TRBV7-2 to TRBJ2-4, with TRBD2 matching over 11 bases. This CDR3 spans 17 amino acids. Germline V lookup: CDR1 SGHTA, CDR2 FQGNSA. Losses at the gene ends were 4 bases for V and 6 bases for J; bases not matched to a gene: 11. The CDR3 DNA sequence: TGTGCCAGCAGCTCTAGGACTAGCGGGCACGTTCCAAACATTCAGTACTTC. Protein sequence: CASSSRTSGHVPNIQYF.

The rearrangement uses TRBV4-3 and TRBJ2-7; TRBD2 is a possible D gene (6 bases). Trimming stripped 0 bases from V and 3 bases from J, with 9 bases between. In germline, CDR1 is LGHNA, CDR2 YSLEER. CDR3 length: 14 amino acids. The CDR3 here is CASSQDGRGYEQYF. The CDR3 bases are TGCGCCAGCAGCCAAGACGGGCGGGGCTACGAGCAGTACTTC.

This clone was picked up one time. As DNA, the CDR3 is TGCGCCAGCAGCCAAGAAGTCGTATATGAGCAGTTCTTC. Protein product: CASSQEVVYEQFF. The chain joins TRBV4-1 to TRBJ2-1; D is ambiguous. Germline V gene data show CDR1 as MGHRA and CDR2 as YSYEKL. The CDR3 length is 13 residues. V lost 0 bases and J 8 bases, leaving 8 bases between the germline ends.